These 27 T cell receptor beta chains were sequenced from one sample in a study of human T cells and chemical hapten exposure. Time point in this sample: pre-sensitization, week 0. Treatment denoted: therapeutic diphenylcyclopropenone sensitization with weekly scalp DPC. One entry per CDR3 protein results from TCRdb running MiXCR on the RACE reads. This table has under 45,000 distinct CDR3 sequences, roughly a tenth appearing once. This specimen was whole blood, taken in connection with sensitization to the hapten diphenylcyclopropenone (DPC). These receptors all come from a man younger than 40 with alopecia areata. Some clones in this sample may be carry-over from other donors' samples.

J is TRBJ2-5 and V is TRBV7-2, with 11 bases aligning to TRBD2. The length of the CDR3 is 15 residues. Germline CDR1 is SGHTA and CDR2 is FQGNSA. The V gene end was trimmed by 4 bases and the J gene end by 9 bases; junction bases not matched to a gene: 10. CDR3 coding DNA: TGTGCCAGCAGCTGGGATAGCGGGGGGGCGGCGGCCCAGTACTTC. It codes for CASSWDSGGAAAQYF.

This clonotype was counted many times. The chain is built from TRBV4-1 and TRBJ1-5, with D maybe TRBD1 (6 bases). There are 16 residues in the CDR3. With 0 bases removed from V and 2 bases from J, the gap between germline ends came to 11 bases. Germline CDR1 and CDR2: MGHRA and YSYEKL. Here the CDR3 reads CASSQDRDIGNQPQHF. DNA for the CDR3: TGCGCCAGCAGCCAAGACCGGGACATCGGCAATCAGCCCCAGCATTTT.

This clonotype ranks as medium-sized. The chain couples TRBV27 to TRBJ1-5, with D tentatively TRBD1 (5 bases). CDR1 is MNHEY and CDR2 is SMNVEV in the germline V gene (reference sequence). This CDR3 spans 14 amino acids. V was pared by 2 bases and J by 2 bases, with 7 bases between. This CDR3 reads CASSLLRGNQPQHF. CDR3 nucleotides: TGTGCCAGCAGTTTACTCAGGGGCAATCAGCCCCAGCATTTT.

This clonotype was detected ten times or more. J is TRBJ1-2 and V is TRBV12-3 or TRBV12-4; TRBD1 might be the D (6 bases). This CDR3 spans 16 amino acids. The V end lost 3 bases, the J end lost 2 bases, and 16 bases lay between the germline ends. CDR3 protein: CASSFGRQGNNYGYTF. CDR3 sequence (DNA): TGTGCCAGCAGTTTCGGTCGTCAGGGGAACAACTATGGCTACACCTTC.

The chain uses TRBV9 and TRBJ2-7; 7 bases agree with TRBD2. The ends lost 7 bases at V and 2 bases at J; junction bases unmatched: 12. This CDR3 is built from 15 residues. Germline CDR1 SGDLS, CDR2 YYNGEE. The CDR3 DNA sequence: TGTGCCAGCTCCCCTAGCGGAATACAAACCTACGAGCAGTACTTC. Its protein is CASSPSGIQTYEQYF.

This clonotype was recorded at least ten times. The chain joins TRBV12-3 or TRBV12-4 to TRBJ1-1; 9 positions agree with TRBD1. J gave up 0 bases and V 2 bases, and 7 bases lay outside the gene matches. The CDR3 is made up of 17 amino acids. The DNA of the CDR3 is TGTGCCAGCAGTTTAAGGGGACAGGGTCTGATGAACACTGAAGCTTTCTTT. Translation gives CASSLRGQGLMNTEAFF.

The table lists this clonotype with many counts. This chain connects TRBV9 to TRBJ2-1; TRBD2 agrees at 10 bases. The CDR3 is 17 amino acids. Germline V CDR1 and CDR2: SGDLS, YYNGEE. J was trimmed by 0 bases and V by 3 bases; bases with no gene match: 6. In nucleotides, the CDR3 is TGTGCCAGCAGCGGGCTAGCGGGGGTAAGCTCCTACAATGAGCAGTTCTTC. Residues: CASSGLAGVSSYNEQFF.

This clonotype was detected ten times or more. V gene TRBV29-1 combines with J gene TRBJ2-7, with TRBD1 identical over 10 bases. V shed 5 bases, J shed 2 bases, and the junction held 15 bases outside the gene matches. The CDR3 extends over 17 amino acids. In germline, CDR1 is SQVTM, CDR2 ANQGSEA. CDR3 bases: TGCAGCGTTAAGGGACAGGGGCTGAAACCCAGCCCCTACGAGCAGTACGTC. Translating gives CSVKGQGLKPSPYEQYV.

This clonotype has at least ten counts. This sequence joins TRBV7-8 and TRBJ1-1; D is uncertain. The germline gives CDR1 SGHVS, CDR2 FQNEAQ. The V and J ends lost 0 bases and 6 bases respectively, with 11 bases between them. The CDR3 has 14 amino acids. CDR3 region: CASSLASRLAEAFF. CDR3 in DNA: TGTGCCAGCAGCTTAGCTTCCCGGCTAGCTGAAGCTTTCTTT.

The rearrangement links TRBV10-2 to TRBJ2-3, with unresolved D. The CDR3 has 15 residues. Looked up from germline, CDR1 is WSHSY and CDR2 is SAAADI. Deletions cut 2 bases from V and 5 bases from J, with 14 bases between. CDR3 loop: CASSEASGPGDTQYF. The CDR3 DNA reads TGCGCCAGCAGTGAGGCTAGTGGGCCGGGAGATACGCAGTATTTT.

This clonotype was counted a few times. The chain employs TRBV23-1 and TRBJ1-2; tentatively, D is TRBD1 (5 bases). TRBV23-1 is reported as an ORF; its role is uncertain. The CDR3 consists of 15 residues. V shed 1 base and J shed 5 bases, with 14 bases lying between them. The CDR3 DNA sequence: TGCGCCAGCAGTCAATTGGCAGGGCTATTATATGGCTACACCTTC. Protein product: CASSQLAGLLYGYTF.

Ten or more counts support this clonotype. The V call is TRBV20-1, the J call TRBJ1-5, with TRBD1 identical over 8 bases. This CDR3 comprises 13 residues. The V segment lost 7 bases and the J segment 2 bases; nucleotides outside the gene matches: 4. Germline V CDR1 and CDR2: DFQATT, SNEGSKA (reference sequence). CDR3 protein: CSVQTGGNQPQHF. CDR3 nucleotides: TGCAGTGTCCAGACAGGGGGCAATCAGCCCCAGCATTTT.

This clonotype was counted between two and nine times. J is TRBJ1-4 and V is TRBV27; maybe TRBD1 (5 bases). Per the germline V gene, CDR1 is MNHEY and CDR2 is SMNVEV (reference sequence). Trimming shortened V by 4 bases and J by 5 bases, and 11 bases separated the two germline ends. CDR3 length: 14 amino acids. This chain's CDR3 is CASSYRDGNEKLFF. CDR3 sequence (DNA): TGTGCCAGCAGTTACCGGGACGGCAATGAAAAACTGTTTTTT.

This clonotype appeared many times. The gene calls are TRBV6-6 and TRBJ2-1; D may be TRBD2 (6 bases). The length of the CDR3 is 15 residues. Germline CDR1 reads MNHNY; CDR2 reads SVGAGI (reference sequence). Trimming stripped 2 bases from V and 1 base from J, with 9 bases between. Written as DNA, the CDR3 is TGTGCCAGCAGTTACATGAGCGGGTCCTACAATGAGCAGTTCTTC. Its protein is CASSYMSGSYNEQFF.

This clonotype was seen more than once but under ten times. This CDR3 is CASSNNPGQGSEKLFF. CDR3 DNA sequence: TGTGCCAGCAGTAATAACCCAGGACAGGGATCGGAAAAACTGTTTTTT. V usage is TRBV7-8 and J usage is TRBJ1-4, with TRBD1 matching 8 bases. The V gene end was trimmed by 6 bases and the J gene end by 8 bases; junction bases not matched to a gene: 14. The CDR3 is made up of 16 amino acids. Germline V gives CDR1 SGHVS, CDR2 FQNEAQ.

The chain recombines TRBV6-2 or TRBV6-3 with TRBJ1-5; D possibly corresponds to TRBD1 (5 bases). The CDR3 is 15 amino acids. V was shortened by 6 bases and J by 4 bases, with 16 bases between the two germline ends. The germline CDR1 and CDR2 sequences are MNHEY and SVGEGT. In nucleotides, the CDR3 is TGTGCCAGCAGGACCCGCGGACGGGGGAATCAGCCCCAGCATTTT. This sequence encodes CASRTRGRGNQPQHF.

This clonotype was counted many times. This chain connects TRBV19 to TRBJ2-1, with 8 bases that match TRBD2. V was pared by 7 bases and J by 8 bases, with 13 bases of the junction left unmatched. Germline V gene lookup returns CDR1 LNHDA and CDR2 SQIVND (reference sequence). This CDR3 is built from 15 residues. Here the CDR3 DNA reads TGTGCCAGTATCAGTGGCGGGGGGCTTAAGGATGAGCAGTTCTTC. Encoded protein: CASISGGGLKDEQFF.

There are many counts of this clonotype. V usage is TRBV5-4 and J usage is TRBJ1-6; D gene unclear. The CDR3 loop spans 14 amino acids. Trimming cost V 1 base and J 8 bases, with 10 bases left between them. Germline CDR1 and CDR2: SGHNT and YYREEE (reference sequence). The CDR3 loop is CASSLTLGDSPLHF. The CDR3 nucleotides read TGTGCCAGCAGCTTGACACTCGGCGATTCACCCCTCCACTTT.

This clonotype was detected ten times or more. The chain carries TRBV12-3 or TRBV12-4 and TRBJ1-1; D not resolved. The V gene lost 7 bases and the J gene lost 1 base, with 10 bases spanning the gap. The CDR3 covers 13 residues. The CDR3 spells CASNDLRNTEAFF. DNA for the CDR3: TGTGCCAGCAACGACCTACGGAACACTGAAGCTTTCTTT.

The chain has TRBV20-1 and TRBJ2-5; TRBD2 might be the D (5 bases). The CDR3 covers 13 residues. Germline CDR1 and CDR2: DFQATT and SNEGSKA (reference sequence). The V and J ends lost 3 bases and 1 base respectively, with 9 bases between them. The CDR3 region is CSASMTTQETQYF. Here the CDR3 DNA reads TGCAGTGCTAGTATGACTACCCAAGAGACCCAGTACTTC.

This clonotype was counted at least ten times. CDR3 coding DNA: TGCAGTGCAAAAGCCGCCGGGACAGGGCCGCATCAGCCCCAGCATTTT. Translation: CSAKAAGTGPHQPQHF. The V call is TRBV20-1, the J call TRBJ1-5, with 9 bases lining up with TRBD1. Germline V gene data show CDR1 as DFQATT and CDR2 as SNEGSKA (reference sequence). V gave up 6 bases and J gave up 5 bases; unmatched junction bases: 14. This CDR3 spans 16 amino acids.

Ten or more counts support this clonotype. The V call is TRBV20-1, the J call TRBJ2-2, with 14 positions matching TRBD2. Germline trimming cut 6 bases from V and 3 bases from J; bases unmatched to any gene: 9. The V gene's germline CDR1 is DFQATT and CDR2 SNEGSKA (reference sequence). This CDR3 comprises 17 residues. The CDR3 DNA follows: TGCAGTGCCGGGACTAGCGGGAGAAATCCATACACCGGGGAGCTGTTTTTT. This translates into CSAGTSGRNPYTGELFF.

This clonotype occurred many times. V is TRBV20-1 and J is TRBJ1-5, with TRBD1 as a possible D gene (6 bases). Germline V gives CDR1 DFQATT, CDR2 SNEGSKA (reference sequence). V lost 0 bases and J 9 bases, leaving 18 bases between the germline ends. The CDR3 loop spans 15 amino acids. The CDR3, as DNA: TGCAGTGCTAGAGAGGAGGGACATATCTATGGGCCCCAGCATTTT. Its protein is CSAREEGHIYGPQHF.

This clonotype was counted at least ten times. V is TRBV20-1 and J is TRBJ2-3, with 8 bases matching TRBD2. Trimming cost V 2 bases and J 3 bases; bases outside gene matches: 4. The CDR3 has 14 amino acids. Germline CDR1 reads DFQATT; CDR2 reads SNEGSKA (reference sequence). For the CDR3, the DNA is TGCAGTGCTAGACCGGGACTAGGAACAGATACGCAGTATTTT. It encodes CSARPGLGTDTQYF.

The chain joins TRBV10-3 to TRBJ2-7; TRBD1 matches at 9 bases. CDR1 ENHRY and CDR2 SYGVKD come from the germline V gene. The CDR3 is 16 amino acids. Trimming cost V 2 bases and J 3 bases; bases outside gene matches: 8. The CDR3: CAISEEGTGKSYEQYF. The CDR3 region has the DNA TGTGCCATCAGTGAGGAAGGGACAGGGAAAAGCTACGAGCAGTACTTC.

This clonotype was seen once. The rearrangement joins TRBV5-6 to TRBJ2-1; 8 bases line up with TRBD2. Germline V CDR1 and CDR2: SGHDT, YYEEEE. This CDR3 has 16 amino acids. The J segment lost 2 bases and the V segment lost 4 bases, leaving 8 bases of the junction unmatched. The CDR3 DNA sequence: TGTGCCAGCAGCGAGGTAGCTAGCGGGCCCTACAATGAGCAGTTCTTC. This encodes CASSEVASGPYNEQFF.

In this sample, this clonotype turned up a few times. The chain employs TRBV4-1 and TRBJ2-1, with no clear D. CDR1 and CDR2 (germline): MGHRA, YSYEKL. This CDR3 is 17 amino acids long. The ends were cut back, 5 bases at V and 0 bases at J, with 17 bases in the middle. The CDR3 nucleotides read TGCGCCAGCAGCACTTGGACCACCTCTAGCTCCTACAATGAGCAGTTCTTC. Protein: CASSTWTTSSSYNEQFF.